The 27 T cell receptor beta chains reported below all come from one sample, sequenced in a study of blood T cell repertoires in COVID-19 (dated by TCRdb to 2019 to 2021). To prepare the library, the immunoSEQ multiplex PCR assay was applied. What TCRdb holds here is the immuneACCESS table cut down to in-frame rearrangements. Part of the clones is not present; checked against another copy, under half of the missing clones reflect an unresolved V gene, and the others are unexplained. The sample includes about 210,000 clones, with around 80% observed a single time. In total, the top ten clones hold roughly 12% of the sample. What was sequenced was peripheral blood. These receptors were taken from a woman aged 40 to 50 with acute or convalescent COVID-19.

This chain uses TRBV15 with TRBJ2-7, with D possibly TRBD2 on 6 matching bases. From germline, CDR1 is LNHNV and CDR2 YYDKDF (reference sequence). The CDR3 is made up of 15 amino acids. V lost 3 bases to trimming and J lost 0 bases, with 12 bases between them. CDR3 region: CATSRREASSYEQYF. The CDR3 DNA reads as TGTGCCACCAGCAGGAGGGAGGCTAGCTCCTACGAGCAGTACTTC.

This clone turned up a few times. The DNA of the CDR3 is TGTGCCAGCACTCGGACTAGCGGGAGAGAGCAGTTCTTC. Protein: CASTRTSGREQFF. The chain couples TRBV25-1 to TRBJ2-1; the match to TRBD2 covers 13 bases. The germline V gene has CDR1 MGHDK and CDR2 SYGVNS. The V gene end was trimmed by 7 bases and the J gene end by 10 bases; junction bases not matched to a gene: 4. This CDR3 is 13 amino acids long.

The genes are TRBV18 and TRBJ2-7, with 10 positions matching TRBD1. The junction had 4 bases not matched to a gene; V was cut back by 5 bases and J by 3 bases. CDR3 length: 14 amino acids. The germline V gene has CDR1 KGHSH and CDR2 LQKENI. The chain's CDR3 is CASSTGTGDYEQYF. In nucleotides, the CDR3 is TGTGCCAGCTCAACCGGGACAGGGGACTACGAGCAGTACTTC.

The chain couples TRBV11-2 to TRBJ2-2; no clear D. The V gene's germline CDR1 is SGHAT and CDR2 FQNNGV. Trimming removed 7 bases from V and 3 bases from J, with 15 bases in between. The CDR3 has 15 residues. In nucleotides, the CDR3 is TGTGCCAGCACCTACCTAGGTTTGGACACCGGGGAGCTGTTTTTT. It specifies CASTYLGLDTGELFF.

The genes are TRBV6-5 and TRBJ1-2; 9 nucleotides agree with TRBD1. Germline lookup yields CDR1 MNHEY and CDR2 SVGAGI. The CDR3 covers 15 residues. Unmatched junction bases numbered 7, after V lost 4 bases and J lost 4 bases. The DNA for the CDR3 is TGTGCCAGCAGTTTCGGGACAGGGCATACCTATGGCTACACCTTC. Its protein product is CASSFGTGHTYGYTF.

In its sample, this clone was seen once. The genes are TRBV6-2 or TRBV6-3 and TRBJ2-3; no firm D call. The germline V and J ends were trimmed by 2 bases and 1 base, with 13 bases remaining between them. The CDR3 consists of 16 residues. The germline V gene has CDR1 MNHEY and CDR2 SVGEGT. CDR3 DNA: TGTGCCAGCAGTTACGGTAGAGTCGGTGGCACAGATACGCAGTATTTT. Protein: CASSYGRVGGTDTQYF.

CDR3 in DNA: TGTGCCAGCTCACCACCCGCAGGCCCCTACGAGCAGTACTTC. Amino acid sequence: CASSPPAGPYEQYF. The genes are TRBV18 and TRBJ2-7; no firm D call. The V end was cut by 0 bases, the J end by 2 bases, with 8 bases between. The germline V gene encodes CDR1 KGHSH and CDR2 LQKENI. The CDR3 consists of 14 residues.

The V and J genes are TRBV6-6 and TRBJ2-7; tentatively, D is TRBD1 (5 bases). Germline V gene data show CDR1 as MNHNY and CDR2 as SVGAGI (reference sequence). The CDR3 length is 12 residues. The V gene lost 6 bases and the J gene lost 3 bases, with 9 bases spanning the gap. DNA of the CDR3: TGTGCCAGCAGGACAGATAACTACGAGCAGTACTTC. Encoded protein: CASRTDNYEQYF.

This chain uses TRBV6-5 with TRBJ2-7, with D possibly TRBD1 on 5 matching bases. Trimming took off 5 bases at V and 2 bases at J, with 10 bases between the two ends. The CDR3 spans 13 residues. Germline V gene sequence: CDR1 MNHEY, CDR2 SVGAGI. CDR3 nucleotide sequence: TGTGCCAGCAGTAGACAGTTCCCCTACGAGCAGTACTTC. Translating gives CASSRQFPYEQYF.

This chain joins TRBV27 and TRBJ1-5; D may be TRBD1 (5 bases). V lost 5 bases to trimming and J lost 1 base, with 12 bases between them. The V gene's germline CDR1 is MNHEY and CDR2 SMNVEV (reference sequence). The CDR3 loop spans 15 amino acids. The CDR3 sequence is CASSLRGMSNQPQHF. The CDR3 nucleotides are TGTGCCAGCAGTCTTCGGGGGATGAGCAATCAGCCCCAGCATTTT.

The chain combines TRBV25-1 with TRBJ1-1, with D possibly TRBD1 on 6 matching bases. Germline V gives CDR1 MGHDK, CDR2 SYGVNS. V was clipped by 3 bases and J by 4 bases, with 15 bases between them. The CDR3 spans 15 residues. This CDR3 is CASSDLGGGGTEAFF. Written as DNA, the CDR3 is TGTGCCAGCAGTGACCTCGGGGGGGGCGGCACTGAAGCTTTCTTT.

The chain carries TRBV6-5 and TRBJ2-5; D is unresolved. Germline V gene data show CDR1 as MNHEY and CDR2 as SVGAGI. With 5 bases removed from V and 5 bases from J, the gap between germline ends came to 9 bases. This CDR3 contains 12 residues. CDR3 sequence reads: CASSKRLETQYF. DNA of the CDR3: TGTGCCAGCAGTAAGAGGTTGGAGACCCAGTACTTC.

This sequence joins TRBV7-9 and TRBJ2-3; 8 nucleotides align to TRBD2. This CDR3 is 15 amino acids long. Germline values: CDR1 SEHNR, CDR2 FQNEAQ (reference sequence). V shed 1 base and J 5 bases; nucleotides not matched to a gene: 5. The DNA for the CDR3 is TGTGCCAGCAGCTTAGGAGGGCGGGAGGAAGATACGCAGTATTTT. It codes for CASSLGGREEDTQYF.

The chain is built from TRBV24-1 and TRBJ1-5; 8 bases are shared with TRBD1. V shed 5 bases and J 3 bases; nucleotides not matched to a gene: 8. Germline assignment: CDR1 KGHDR and CDR2 SFDVKD. The length of the CDR3 is 16 residues. Here the CDR3 DNA reads TGTGCCACCAGTGTAGGGGGACAGGACCTCAATCAGCCCCAGCATTTT. Its protein is CATSVGGQDLNQPQHF.

The chain couples TRBV24-1 to TRBJ2-5, with D possibly matching TRBD1 (6 bases). This CDR3 has 14 amino acids. Trimming took off 0 bases at V and 5 bases at J, with 9 bases between the two ends. Looked up from germline, CDR1 is KGHDR and CDR2 is SFDVKD. Here the CDR3 DNA reads TGTGCCACCAGTGATTTGGTGGGGGCGGAGACCCAGTACTTC. The encoded protein is CATSDLVGAETQYF.

The V and J genes are TRBV15 and TRBJ2-1, with 7 nucleotides matching TRBD2. Germline-derived CDR1 and CDR2 are LNHNV and YYDKDF (reference sequence). V lost 1 base and J lost 4; bases outside the gene matches: 7. The CDR3 is 16 residues long. CDR3 DNA: TGTGCCACCAGCAGAGGGGGAGGGAGGAGGTACAATGAGCAGTTCTTC. This translates into CATSRGGGRRYNEQFF.

The chain is built from TRBV5-6 and TRBJ1-4; 7 bases agree with TRBD1. The germline V gene encodes CDR1 SGHDT and CDR2 YYEEEE. Trimming removed 3 bases from V and 11 bases from J; junction bases left unmatched: 13. This CDR3 contains 15 residues. CDR3 in DNA: TGTGCCAGCAGCTCGGCGACAGGGAAAGGCTTGAAACTGTTTTTT. This codes for CASSSATGKGLKLFF.

In its sample, this clone was seen once. The chain carries TRBV10-3 and TRBJ2-1; the D gene is possibly TRBD1 (6 bases). This CDR3 contains 14 residues. The V end lost 2 bases, the J end lost 6 bases, and 11 bases lay between the germline ends. Germline V gene lookup returns CDR1 ENHRY and CDR2 SYGVKD. The chain's CDR3 is CAISEGLGANEQFF. The CDR3 nucleotides are TGTGCCATCAGTGAGGGTTTGGGGGCCAATGAGCAGTTCTTC.

This chain uses TRBV6-4 with TRBJ2-3; 13 positions match TRBD2. V gave up 0 bases and J gave up 9 bases; unmatched junction bases: 3. CDR1 is MRHNA and CDR2 is SNTAGT in the germline V gene. There are 15 residues in the CDR3. CDR3 in DNA: TGTGCCAGCAGTGACTCGACTAGCGGGGGGCACACGCAGTATTTT. Translation: CASSDSTSGGHTQYF.

The chain uses TRBV3-1 (or the pseudogene TRBV3-2) and TRBJ2-2; 7 nucleotides match TRBD2. The V segment lost 2 bases and the J segment 7 bases; nucleotides outside the gene matches: 4. The CDR3 consists of 14 residues. CDR1 is LGHDT, CDR2 YNNKEL, per germline (reference sequence). CDR3 in amino acids: CASSQRTGGGELFF. Here the CDR3 DNA reads TGTGCCAGCAGCCAAAGGACGGGAGGCGGGGAGCTGTTTTTT.

The gene calls are TRBV6-5 and TRBJ1-2; 8 bases align to TRBD1. V gave up 6 bases and J gave up 4 bases; unmatched junction bases: 7. Germline V gene lookup returns CDR1 MNHEY and CDR2 SVGAGI. The CDR3 covers 14 residues. The CDR3 DNA reads as TGTGCCAGCAGGCTCACCGACAGGGGCTATGGCTACACCTTC. Its protein product is CASRLTDRGYGYTF.

The chain links TRBV10-3 to TRBJ2-1; 7 nucleotides line up with TRBD1. V was pared by 4 bases and J by 3 bases, with 3 bases of the junction left unmatched. Germline V gives CDR1 ENHRY, CDR2 SYGVKD. The CDR3 has 14 residues. CDR3 residues: CAISGGTDYNEQFF. The CDR3 bases are TGTGCCATCAGTGGGGGGACAGACTACAATGAGCAGTTCTTC.

The chain recombines TRBV25-1 with TRBJ2-2, with a tentative D call TRBD2 (7 bases). The CDR3 covers 16 residues. The germline V gene has CDR1 MGHDK and CDR2 SYGVNS. The ends were cut back, 6 bases at V and 3 bases at J, with 17 bases in the middle. The CDR3 DNA reads as TGTGCCAGCAGCTGGGCCGAAGGGGGGGACACCGGGGAGCTGTTTTTT. It is translated as CASSWAEGGDTGELFF. The entire variable domain, with the rest obtained from reference TRBV25-1 and TRBJ2-2, is as follows: EADIYQTPRYLVIGTGKKITLECSQTMGHDKMYWYQQDPGMELHLIHYSYGVNSTEKGDLSSESTVSRIRTEHFPLTLESARPSHTSQYLCASSWAEGGDTGELFFGEGSRLTVL.

V is TRBV5-1 and J is TRBJ1-1, with unresolved D. The germline V gene encodes CDR1 SGHRS and CDR2 YFSETQ. CDR3 length: 15 residues. The germline V and J ends were trimmed by 0 bases and 0 bases, with 9 bases remaining between them. The CDR3 DNA reads as TGCGCCAGCAGCTTGGGGTGGTCTATGAACACTGAAGCTTTCTTT. It specifies CASSLGWSMNTEAFF.

This clone was observed a single time. V and J are TRBV19 and TRBJ1-1; weak D call: TRBD1 (5 bases). The CDR3 totals 11 residues. Germline V gene data show CDR1 as LNHDA and CDR2 as SQIVND (reference sequence). Between the trimmed V and J ends, which lost 7 bases and 8 bases, there was a span of 11 bases. The CDR3 DNA sequence: TGTGCCAGTATGGCCAGGGCCGAAGCTTTCTTT. This gives the protein CASMARAEAFF. The full variable domain, in which reference TRBV19 and TRBJ1-1 provide the parts outside the CDR3, is DGGITQSPKYLFRKEGQNVTLSCEQNLNHDAMYWYRQDPGQGLRLIYYSQIVNDFQKGDIAEGYSVSREKKESFPLTVTSAQKNPTAFYLCASMARAEAFFGQGTRLTVV.

This clone occurred once. The J gene is TRBJ1-1, the V gene TRBV3-1 (or the pseudogene TRBV3-2); the match to TRBD1 covers 7 bases. Germline CDR1 reads LGHDT; CDR2 reads YNNKEL (reference sequence). J was trimmed by 1 base and V by 4 bases; bases with no gene match: 3. The CDR3 contains 14 residues. In DNA form, the CDR3 reads TGTGCCAGCAGCCCGCGACAGGGGAACACTGAAGCTTTCTTT. It specifies CASSPRQGNTEAFF.

The chain couples TRBV6-5 to TRBJ1-2; D might be TRBD1 (6 bases). Germline CDR1 and CDR2: MNHEY and SVGAGI. Trimming took 4 bases from V and 2 from J, leaving 14 bases between them. The CDR3 consists of 15 residues. The CDR3 nucleotides read TGTGCCAGCAGTTTCGTAGGACAGACAAACTATGGCTACACCTTC. Amino acids: CASSFVGQTNYGYTF.